The rows below give T cell receptor beta chains drawn from one sample of a study of PD-1 blockade in mismatch repair-deficient tumors. Repertoires were generated with immunoSEQ multiplex PCR, while TCRdb's copy carries only in-frame clones and drops some. The sample has tens of thousands of clones; approximately 81% are singletons. Sequenced material: peripheral blood, taken 12 weeks after starting pembrolizumab. Receptors originate from an adult with mismatch repair-deficient cancer. Each CDR3 is given with its conserved first and last residue. The D gene is left open where the match is weak. Size tells how often a clone was seen (once, few, many) or the class of an expanded clone, and some rows leave it out.

>TRBJ1-4|.|TRBV19|.
CASTQIRAATNEKLFF
TGTGCCAGTACCCAGATCCGGGCTGCAACTAATGAAAAACTGTTTTTT
>TRBJ2-1|.|TRBV7-2|.
CASSFYRDVEQFF
TGTGCCAGCAGCTTCTACAGGGATGTTGAGCAGTTCTTC
>TRBJ2-3|TRBD2|TRBV11-2|.
CASSLSGRGTDTQYF
TGTGCCAGCAGCTTAAGCGGGAGGGGAACAGATACGCAGTATTTT
>TRBJ2-2|.|TRBV7-3|.
CASSLDATNTGELFF
TGTGCCAGCAGCTTAGATGCCACTAACACCGGGGAGCTGTTTTTT
>TRBJ2-1|.|TRBV4-2|.
CASSHRNEQFF
TGTGCCAGCAGCCATCGGAATGAGCAGTTCTTC
>TRBJ1-1|.|TRBV2|.
CASGERLTEAFF
TGTGCCAGCGGGGAGAGATTAACTGAAGCTTTCTTT
>TRBJ2-7|TRBD2|TRBV12-5|.
CASGPSKGLAEIYEQYF
TGTGCTAGTGGCCCAAGCAAAGGACTAGCGGAGATCTACGAGCAGTACTTC
>TRBJ2-7|.|TRBV5-1|.
CASSGSTVPYEQYF
TGCGCCAGCAGCGGATCGACGGTTCCCTACGAGCAGTACTTC
>TRBJ1-2|.|TRBV7-2|few
CASSLVGAGDGYTF
TGTGCCAGCAGCTTAGTAGGGGCTGGGGATGGCTACACCTTC
>TRBJ2-6|TRBD2|TRBV7-2|.
CASSLLGRGAGANVLTF
TGTGCCAGCAGCCTCTTAGGGCGGGGGGCTGGGGCCAACGTCCTGACTTTC
>TRBJ2-1|TRBD1|TRBV10-2|few
CASSEMGDREFF
TGCGCCAGCAGTGAGATGGGAGACAGGGAATTCTTC
>TRBJ2-2|TRBD1|TRBV5-1|.
CASRPDRGAGELFF
TGCGCCAGCCGTCCCGACAGGGGCGCCGGGGAGCTGTTTTTT
>TRBJ2-1|TRBD2|TRBV29-1|.
CSVEDPGLAGSQFF
TGCAGCGTTGAAGACCCGGGACTAGCGGGAAGTCAGTTCTTC
>TRBJ2-2|.|TRBV27|once
CASSFLNTGELFF
TGTGCCAGCAGTTTCCTTAACACCGGGGAGCTGTTTTTT
>TRBJ1-4|TRBD1|TRBV2|.
CASSEALRGQGKVKLFF
TGTGCCAGCAGTGAAGCGCTTCGAGGACAGGGGAAAGTAAAACTGTTTTTT
>TRBJ1-1|.|TRBV5-1|.
CASSAASGVSEAFF
TGCGCCAGCAGCGCCGCTTCAGGGGTTTCTGAAGCTTTCTTT
>TRBJ1-2|.|TRBV9|.
CASTGTGPERGYTF
TGTGCCAGCACCGGGACCGGCCCGGAGCGTGGCTACACCTTC
>TRBJ1-1|.|TRBV19|.
CASSTTHDTEAFF
TGTGCCAGTAGTACCACTCATGACACTGAAGCTTTCTTT
>TRBJ1-2|.|TRBV14|few
CASSQGPYGYTF
TGTGCCAGCAGCCAAGGTCCCTATGGCTACACCTTC
>TRBJ2-3|TRBD2|TRBV5-4|.
CASSLGLGNTDTQYF
TGTGCCAGCAGCCTGGGACTAGGGAACACAGATACGCAGTATTTT
>TRBJ2-1|TRBD2|TRBV25-1|.
CASSERLAGLSGEQFF
TGTGCCAGCAGTGAAAGACTAGCTGGGTTGTCGGGTGAGCAGTTCTTC
>TRBJ2-2|.|TRBV5-1|.
CASSLLGTDTGELFF
TGCGCCAGCAGCTTGCTGGGGACGGACACCGGGGAGCTGTTTTTT
>TRBJ2-3|.|TRBV5-1|.
CASSLAIEGDTQYF
TGCGCCAGCAGCTTGGCCATTGAAGGGGATACGCAGTATTTT
>TRBJ2-3|.|TRBV27|few
CASSQGLGRTDTQYF
TGTGCCAGCAGCCAGGGACTCGGCCGCACAGATACGCAGTATTTT
>TRBJ1-4|.|TRBV14|.
CASSQGWQWEVKGWNEKLFF
TGTGCCAGCAGCCAAGGATGGCAATGGGAAGTTAAGGGATGGAATGAAAAACTGTTTTTT
>TRBJ1-4|.|TRBV4-1|.
CASSQELVRPEKLFF
TGCGCCAGCAGCCAAGAGCTTGTACGGCCCGAAAAACTGTTTTTT
>TRBJ2-3|.|TRBV6-1|.
CASREPATDTQYF
TGTGCCAGTCGGGAGCCAGCCACAGATACGCAGTATTTT
>TRBJ1-1|.|TRBV14|.
CASRLSQGNTEAFF
TGTGCCAGCAGACTATCTCAGGGGAACACTGAAGCTTTCTTT
>TRBJ1-2|.|TRBV28|once
CASSLDLGSGYTF
TGTGCCAGCAGTTTAGATTTAGGAAGTGGCTACACCTTC
>TRBJ2-7|.|TRBV30|few
CAWSDRVEQYF
TGTGCCTGGAGTGACAGGGTCGAGCAGTACTTC
>TRBJ2-1|TRBD2|TRBV5-4|.
CASSLDGSGRRGQQFF
TGTGCCAGCAGCTTGGACGGTAGCGGGCGGCGCGGGCAGCAGTTCTTC
>TRBJ2-7|TRBD1|TRBV27|.
CASSKSRDRVYEQYF
TGTGCCAGCAGTAAGAGCCGGGACAGGGTCTACGAGCAGTACTTC
>TRBJ2-4|TRBD1|TRBV7-9|.
CASSLGGTENIQYF
TGTGCCAGCAGCTTAGGTGGGACAGAAAACATTCAGTACTTC
>TRBJ1-2|.|TRBV6-5|.
CASSPRGRQLYGYTF
TGTGCCAGCAGCCCCCGGGGCCGCCAGCTCTATGGCTACACCTTC
>TRBJ1-2|.|TRBV28|.
CASSLKGAYYGYTF
TGTGCCAGCAGTTTAAAAGGGGCATACTATGGCTACACCTTC
>TRBJ2-3|.|TRBV18|.
CASLTNRLDTQYF
TGTGCCAGCCTAACGAATCGGTTGGATACGCAGTATTTT
>TRBJ1-3|.|TRBV4-2|few
CASSQVSGNTIYF
TGTGCCAGCAGCCAAGTCTCTGGAAACACCATATATTTT
>TRBJ2-7|TRBD2|TRBV29-1|.
CSVVTSGGSYEQYF
TGCAGCGTCGTCACTAGCGGGGGCTCCTACGAGCAGTACTTC
>TRBJ2-1|TRBD2|TRBV7-8|once
CASSSAGGTYNEQFF
TGTGCCAGCAGCTCCGCGGGAGGGACCTACAATGAGCAGTTCTTC
>TRBJ2-1|TRBD2|TRBV6-5|.
CASRTSGGRNEQFF
TGTGCCAGCAGGACTAGCGGGGGTCGCAATGAGCAGTTCTTC
>TRBJ2-7|TRBD1|TRBV11-2|.
CASSTGQGFYEQYF
TGTGCCAGCAGCACTGGACAGGGGTTCTACGAGCAGTACTTC
>TRBJ2-5|TRBD1|TRBV7-3|once
CASSPQGTGETQYF
TGTGCCAGCAGCCCACAGGGGACAGGGGAGACCCAGTACTTC
>TRBJ1-4|TRBD1|TRBV7-2|few
CASSFGRGRVEKLFF
TGTGCCAGCAGCTTCGGGAGGGGGCGCGTTGAAAAACTGTTTTTT
>TRBJ2-6|.|TRBV2|once
CASERGREVWSAGANVLTF
TGTGCCAGCGAAAGAGGTAGGGAGGTTTGGTCCGCTGGGGCCAACGTCCTGACTTTC
>TRBJ1-1|TRBD1|TRBV30|.
CAQGQTNTEAFF
TGTGCTCAGGGACAGACGAACACTGAAGCTTTCTTT
>TRBJ1-2|.|TRBV18|.
CASSPEQANYGYTF
TGTGCCAGCTCACCTGAGCAAGCTAACTATGGCTACACCTTC
>TRBJ2-5|TRBD2|TRBV5-1|.
CASSVLAGGVYQETQYF
TGCGCCAGCAGCGTTCTAGCGGGAGGCGTTTACCAAGAGACCCAGTACTTC
>TRBJ1-2|TRBD1|TRBV6-5|.
CASGETGQGVDGYTF
TGTGCCAGCGGCGAGACGGGACAGGGGGTGGATGGCTACACCTTC
>TRBJ2-6|.|TRBV2|.
CASRMRGAGANVLTF
TGTGCCAGCAGAATGAGGGGGGCTGGGGCCAACGTCCTGACTTTC
>TRBJ2-1|.|TRBV9|.
CASSVQSGALDEQFF
TGTGCCAGCAGCGTACAATCGGGAGCGTTAGATGAGCAGTTCTTC
>TRBJ1-1|.|TRBV7-2|.
CASSLSPLGTEAFF
TGTGCCAGCAGCTTATCCCCGTTGGGCACTGAAGCTTTCTTT
>TRBJ2-3|.|TRBV29-1|.
CSVVEGVPDTQYF
TGCAGCGTTGTTGAGGGAGTCCCCGATACGCAGTATTTT
>TRBJ2-1|TRBD2|TRBV15|.
CATSRTSGRATSYNEQFF
TGTGCCACCAGCAGGACTAGCGGGAGAGCAACCTCCTACAATGAGCAGTTCTTC
>TRBJ2-1|TRBD2|TRBV7-9|.
CASSPSRTSGRMDEQFF
TGTGCCAGCAGCCCCTCAAGGACTAGCGGGAGGATGGATGAGCAGTTCTTC
>TRBJ1-1|TRBD1|TRBV7-2|.
CASSPGQAKGTEAFF
TGTGCCAGCAGCCCCGGACAGGCGAAGGGCACTGAAGCTTTCTTT
>TRBJ2-7|TRBD2|TRBV5-6|.
CASSLGVGGSTYEQYF
TGTGCCAGCAGCTTGGGAGTTGGCGGGAGTACATACGAGCAGTACTTC
>TRBJ2-1|TRBD1|TRBV2|once
CASSRDSNNEQFF
TGTGCCAGCAGTAGGGACAGCAACAATGAGCAGTTCTTC